A selection of T cell receptor beta chains follows, all from one sample in a study of blood T cell repertoires in COVID-19. The assay was immunoSEQ multiplex PCR, and TCRdb's table has in-frame clones only and misses some. Altogether 200,000 or so clones are present, about nine tenths being singletons, with the ten largest covering approximately 7.3%. Sequencing used PBMCs or T cells enriched from blood (not recorded which). The receptors come from a man aged 25-45 years in a cohort exposed to, infected with or recovered from COVID-19 (not recorded which). Both conserved end residues are trimmed from each CDR3. Fields, in order: J gene, V gene, CDR3 protein.

j_call: TRBJ2-1
v_call: TRBV19
cdr3_aa: ASSIKAGLNNEQF

j_call: TRBJ1-4
v_call: TRBV15
cdr3_aa: ATSTQGTGVRKLF

j_call: TRBJ2-7
v_call: TRBV5-4
cdr3_aa: ASSLGGKGNEQY

j_call: TRBJ2-7
v_call: TRBV7-8
cdr3_aa: ASSLYSQEVAYEQY

j_call: TRBJ2-3
v_call: TRBV7-2
cdr3_aa: ASSLSSGTDTQY

j_call: TRBJ1-1
v_call: TRBV28
cdr3_aa: ASRARRGDTEAF

j_call: TRBJ2-4
v_call: TRBV6-2/TRBV6-3
cdr3_aa: ASSYFSALRAKNIQY

j_call: TRBJ2-5
v_call: TRBV4-1
cdr3_aa: ASSQGQGETQY

j_call: TRBJ2-7
v_call: TRBV19
cdr3_aa: ASRRQGKGEQY

j_call: TRBJ2-7
v_call: TRBV7-9
cdr3_aa: ASSLDPWTDLFSYEQY

j_call: TRBJ2-5
v_call: TRBV6-2/TRBV6-3
cdr3_aa: ASSYSSGVETQY

j_call: TRBJ2-5
v_call: TRBV6-5
cdr3_aa: ASTFTYQETQY

j_call: TRBJ1-2
v_call: TRBV5-1
cdr3_aa: ASSPDSGYGYT

j_call: TRBJ1-5
v_call: TRBV27
cdr3_aa: ASSSGQKNQPQH

j_call: TRBJ2-3
v_call: TRBV7-9
cdr3_aa: ASSPTGGKKADTQY

j_call: TRBJ2-5
v_call: TRBV5-6
cdr3_aa: ASSLDVGGDFGETQY

j_call: TRBJ2-7
v_call: TRBV5-1
cdr3_aa: ASSLVGHYEQY

j_call: TRBJ2-1
v_call: TRBV9
cdr3_aa: ASSTAGEQF

j_call: TRBJ2-2
v_call: TRBV7-3
cdr3_aa: ASSPGAGELF

j_call: TRBJ2-2
v_call: TRBV28
cdr3_aa: ASSTIGTLFSGELF

j_call: TRBJ2-2
v_call: TRBV11-3
cdr3_aa: ASSLGQGADGELF

j_call: TRBJ1-5
v_call: TRBV25-1
cdr3_aa: ASLLEAPVCGNQPQH

j_call: TRBJ1-6
v_call: TRBV7-3
cdr3_aa: ASSLDPGFDSPLH

j_call: TRBJ1-6
v_call: TRBV6-5
cdr3_aa: ASSYSGAGINSPLH

j_call: TRBJ2-6
v_call: TRBV9
cdr3_aa: ASSTGTGTSGANVLT

j_call: TRBJ2-1
v_call: TRBV5-1
cdr3_aa: ASSLALAGVDNEQF

j_call: TRBJ2-1
v_call: TRBV5-6
cdr3_aa: ASSFAISGRFWEQF